The source of this TCR beta chain is a study of shared clonotypes between healthy human individuals. TCRdb's table, derived via immunoSEQ multiplex PCR, lists solely in-frame clones and lacks some. Of some 1,100,000 clones in the sample, around 82% were seen once. V was shortened by 2 bases and J by 0 bases, with 10 bases between the two germline ends. Germline CDR1 and CDR2: SGHRS and YFSETQ. CDR3 length: 15 amino acids. Sequencing was done on a sample of memory CD4+ T cells from PBMCs. Subset of the sample: CD45RA-negative fraction. The clonotype was recovered from a man younger than 35 in good health. Some clones in this sample may be carry-over from other donors' samples. V is TRBV5-1 and J is TRBJ2-3, with D possibly TRBD1 on 5 matching bases. The CDR3 DNA reads as TGCGCCAGCAGCTTCGACGCAGGGAGCACAGATACGCAGTATTTT. It encodes CASSFDAGSTDTQYF.